Listed below are T cell receptor beta chains from one sample, sequenced in a study of blood T cell repertoires in COVID-19. Sequencing was performed with immunoSEQ multiplex PCR; in TCRdb, only in-frame clones are kept and a portion is missing. The sample contains about 110,000 clones, around 81% of which appear only once. The source material was peripheral blood. The receptors derive from a woman in her seventies with acute or convalescent COVID-19. Each CDR3 is given with its conserved first and last residue. The D gene is left open where the match is weak. Clone size is given for some rows only: seen once, a few or many times, or a class if the clone is expanded.

v_gene: TRBV3-1/TRBV3-2; abundance: .; j_gene: TRBJ2-7; d_gene: .; len: 15; CDR3aa: CASSQGRRAAYEQYF; CDR3nt: TGTGCCAGCAGCCAAGGGCGCAGGGCAGCCTACGAGCAGTACTTC
v_gene: TRBV2; abundance: few; j_gene: TRBJ1-1; d_gene: .; len: 13; CDR3aa: CANPTGPNTEAFF; CDR3nt: TGTGCCAACCCCACAGGGCCGAACACTGAAGCTTTCTTT
v_gene: TRBV2; abundance: .; j_gene: TRBJ1-5; d_gene: .; len: 14; CDR3aa: CASSEIAGPVPQHF; CDR3nt: TGTGCCAGCAGTGAAATCGCAGGTCCAGTGCCCCAGCATTTT
v_gene: TRBV5-1; abundance: .; j_gene: TRBJ1-2; d_gene: TRBD1; len: 15; CDR3aa: CASAVTTGDLAHYTF; CDR3nt: TGCGCCAGCGCCGTGACCACAGGGGATTTGGCCCACTACACCTTC
v_gene: TRBV2; abundance: few; j_gene: TRBJ1-4; d_gene: TRBD1; len: 14; CDR3aa: CASTPGQGYEKLFF; CDR3nt: TGTGCCAGCACCCCGGGACAGGGGTACGAAAAACTGTTTTTT
v_gene: TRBV7-9; abundance: .; j_gene: TRBJ1-3; d_gene: TRBD1; len: 16; CDR3aa: CASSLRTGVSGNTIYF; CDR3nt: TGTGCCAGCAGCTTACGGACAGGCGTATCTGGAAACACCATATATTTT
v_gene: TRBV9; abundance: .; j_gene: TRBJ2-2; d_gene: TRBD1; len: 17; CDR3aa: CASSVGTGRGHTGELFF; CDR3nt: TGTGCCAGCAGCGTAGGGACAGGTCGAGGGCACACCGGGGAGCTGTTTTTT
v_gene: TRBV7-2; abundance: .; j_gene: TRBJ2-3; d_gene: TRBD2; len: 16; CDR3aa: CASSLMGGGATDTQYF; CDR3nt: TGTGCCAGCAGCTTAATGGGCGGGGGGGCGACAGATACGCAGTATTTT
v_gene: TRBV27; abundance: .; j_gene: TRBJ2-3; d_gene: TRBD2; len: 18; CDR3aa: CASKVSLAEGSWTDTQYF; CDR3nt: TGTGCCAGCAAGGTTTCACTAGCGGAGGGGAGTTGGACAGATACGCAGTATTTT
v_gene: TRBV7-9; abundance: once; j_gene: TRBJ1-2; d_gene: .; len: 12; CDR3aa: CASSPSRYGYTF; CDR3nt: TGTGCCAGCAGCCCCTCCCGCTATGGCTACACCTTC
v_gene: TRBV19; abundance: .; j_gene: TRBJ2-7; d_gene: TRBD1; len: 15; CDR3aa: CASSPMGQGDHEQYF; CDR3nt: TGTGCCAGTAGTCCTATGGGACAGGGAGACCACGAGCAGTACTTC
v_gene: TRBV3-1/TRBV3-2; abundance: .; j_gene: TRBJ2-5; d_gene: .; len: 15; CDR3aa: CASSLPGGVSETQYF; CDR3nt: TGTGCCAGCAGCCTCCCCGGCGGGGTTTCGGAGACCCAGTACTTC
v_gene: TRBV11-2; abundance: .; j_gene: TRBJ1-2; d_gene: .; len: 13; CDR3aa: CASSLDVVGGYTF; CDR3nt: TGTGCCAGCAGCTTAGACGTCGTGGGCGGCTACACCTTC
v_gene: TRBV6-5; abundance: .; j_gene: TRBJ1-1; d_gene: .; len: 15; CDR3aa: CASSYSAGQNTEAFF; CDR3nt: TGTGCCAGCAGTTACTCGGCAGGGCAGAACACTGAAGCTTTCTTT